A single sample gave rise to the 17 T cell receptor beta chains below, sequenced in a study of Graves' ophthalmopathy and Graves' hyperthyroidism. The authors amplified TCR beta CDR3 regions, and they did so from RNA transcripts for repertoire sequencing. First-round RT-PCR relied on HTBI primers, and a second-round multiplex PCR came next. TCRdb fed the multiplex PCR reads into MiXCR, producing one record per CDR3 protein. The repertoire has hundreds of thousands of distinct CDR3 sequences, over 40% of them found once; the top ten carry around 3.3%. Sample: peripheral blood. The receptor source for this set is an adult man with Graves' ophthalmopathy.

A note on this clonotype: A much larger clonotype is one base distant, so this may be a read error. The chain combines TRBV9 with TRBJ2-7, with D possibly TRBD1 on 6 matching bases. CDR1 and CDR2 from the germline V gene are SGDLS and YYNGEE. The CDR3 spans 16 residues. The CDR3 region has the DNA TGTGCCAACAGCGTAGGAGCCTCGACAGGCTCCTACGAGCAGTACTTC. Its protein product is CANSVGASTGSYEQYF.

This clonotype was observed many times. V usage is TRBV10-3 and J usage is TRBJ1-1; TRBD1 matches at 7 bases. J gave up 4 bases and V 6 bases, and 8 bases lay outside the gene matches. The CDR3 has 14 amino acids. Germline CDR1 ENHRY, CDR2 SYGVKD. CDR3 nucleotide sequence: TGTGCCATCAGGGCAGGGGGATCGTTCACTGAAGCTTTCTTT. As protein: CAIRAGGSFTEAFF.

The V and J genes are TRBV10-3 and TRBJ1-2, with D possibly being TRBD1 (6 bases). V was trimmed by 0 bases and J by 6 bases, leaving 14 bases between them. The CDR3 length is 15 residues. The germline CDR1 and CDR2 sequences are ENHRY and SYGVKD. As DNA, the CDR3 is TGTGCCATCAGTGAGTCGATGGGGGCTGGGCATGGCTACACCTTC. Translated: CAISESMGAGHGYTF.

This sequence joins TRBV2 and TRBJ2-2; D is perhaps TRBD2 (5 bases). The length of the CDR3 is 13 residues. Trimming stripped 7 bases from V and 2 bases from J, with 8 bases between. Germline V gives CDR1 SNHLY, CDR2 FYNNEI. The CDR3 nucleotides read TGTGCCAGCACCGGGGAAAACACCGGGGAGCTGTTTTTT. Its translation: CASTGENTGELFF.

This clonotype was found many times. This rearrangement joins TRBV19 to TRBJ1-1; D unclear. CDR3 size: 16 residues. CDR1 is LNHDA and CDR2 is SQIVND in the germline V gene (reference sequence). V shed 3 bases and J shed 0 bases, with 14 bases lying between them. Here the CDR3 DNA reads TGTGCCAGTAGTATCTTGGCATCCCGAATGAACACTGAAGCTTTCTTT. Translated, it gives CASSILASRMNTEAFF.

The chain employs TRBV5-8 and TRBJ1-6, with D maybe TRBD1 (6 bases). CDR1 and CDR2 from the germline V gene are SGHTS and YDEGEE. This CDR3 region has 19 residues. Trimming took off 4 bases at V and 0 bases at J, with 20 bases between the two ends. The CDR3 coding sequence is TGTGCCAGCAGCCTGAATATGGGACATTTGAGCTCCTATAATTCACCCCTCCACTTT. This translates into CASSLNMGHLSSYNSPLHF.

This chain links TRBV6-6 with TRBJ2-2, with 8 positions matching TRBD1. Germline values: CDR1 MNHNY, CDR2 SVGAGI (reference sequence). V shed 2 bases and J 16 bases; nucleotides not matched to a gene: 6. The CDR3 runs 12 residues. For the CDR3, the DNA is TGTGCCAGCAGTTACACCGAAGGACAGGGGTTTTTT. Residues: CASSYTEGQGFF.

The J gene is TRBJ1-5, the V gene TRBV7-6; no clear D. Trimming left V 3 bases short and J 11 bases short, with 17 bases between. The CDR3 has 14 amino acids. Germline V lookup: CDR1 SGHVS, CDR2 FNYEAQ. The CDR3 region has the DNA TGTGCCAGCAGCTTCGGACCTTCCCAAGAGACCCAGCATTTT. As protein: CASSFGPSQETQHF.

Details on this clonotype: Since a much larger clone is just one base distant, this may be a read error. The chain combines TRBV27 with TRBJ1-2, with 8 bases that match TRBD1. This CDR3 spans 15 amino acids. Germline lookup yields CDR1 MNHEY and CDR2 SMNVEV (reference sequence). V was pared by 6 bases and J by 3 bases, with 9 bases of the junction left unmatched. In nucleotides, the CDR3 is TGTGCCAGCAGCACAGGGACAGGACTTGACTATGGCTACACCTTC. It encodes CASSTGTGLDYGYTF.

This clonotype came up many times. J is TRBJ1-4 and V is TRBV19, with D hard to call. The germline V gene has CDR1 LNHDA and CDR2 SQIVND (reference sequence). The CDR3 has 15 residues. V lost 2 bases and J lost 0, with 7 bases in between. Written as DNA, the CDR3 is TGTGCCAGTAGTATAACCAGAGCAACTAATGAAAAACTGTTTTTT. Its translation: CASSITRATNEKLFF.

J is TRBJ1-2 and V is TRBV19, with D uncertain. The length of the CDR3 is 13 residues. V was cut by 1 base and J by 1 base, with 4 bases left in between. The germline CDR1 and CDR2 sequences are LNHDA and SQIVND (reference sequence). The CDR3 region is CASSIVLNYGYTF. CDR3 nucleotide sequence: TGTGCCAGTAGTATAGTCCTTAACTATGGCTACACCTTC.

Comment on this clonotype: The junction departs from the called germline gene at one end, perhaps through a read error. The V and J genes are TRBV10-3 and TRBJ2-7, with D perhaps matching TRBD1 (5 bases). This CDR3 contains 15 residues. CDR1 is ENHRY and CDR2 is SYGVKD in the germline V gene. The CDR3, as DNA: TGTGCCAGCAGTTACAATGAGGACACATCCTACGAGCAGTACTTC. It yields the protein CASSYNEDTSYEQYF.

In its sample, this clonotype was seen a few times. The V call is TRBV4-1, the J call TRBJ2-7, with 11 bases that match TRBD2. Germline V gene lookup returns CDR1 MGHRA and CDR2 YSYEKL. V trimming: 2 bases; J trimming: 3 bases; junction bases outside the gene matches: 6. CDR3 length: 16 amino acids. Here the CDR3 DNA reads TGCGCCAGCAGCCAACCGACTAGCGGGGCGAACTACGAGCAGTACTTC. Protein product: CASSQPTSGANYEQYF.

The gene calls are TRBV9 and TRBJ1-2, with TRBD1 matching 11 bases. The CDR3 length is 12 residues. V lost 0 bases, J lost 11 bases, and 0 bases stayed unmatched. Germline V gene sequence: CDR1 SGDLS, CDR2 YYNGEE. The CDR3 loop reads CASSVGDRGYTF. As DNA, the CDR3 is TGTGCCAGCAGCGTAGGGGACAGGGGGTACACCTTC.

In this sample, this clonotype turned up many times. The gene calls are TRBV25-1 and TRBJ2-5, with 10 bases identical to TRBD1. Germline V gene lookup returns CDR1 MGHDK and CDR2 SYGVNS. This CDR3 contains 16 residues. The V and J ends lost 7 bases and 1 base, in that order; junction bases with no gene match: 9. The CDR3 spells CASTPDRGVRQETQYF. DNA for the CDR3: TGTGCCAGCACCCCGGACAGGGGGGTACGCCAAGAGACCCAGTACTTC.

This chain uses TRBV7-9 with TRBJ1-2; 7 nucleotides agree with TRBD1. CDR3 length equals 12 residues. The trim removed 5 bases at V and 14 bases at J, leaving 11 bases unmatched. The germline V gene has CDR1 SEHNR and CDR2 FQNEAQ (reference sequence). The CDR3 here is CASSREGAEDTF. The CDR3 coding sequence is TGTGCCAGCAGCAGAGAGGGGGCGGAAGATACCTTC. Together with reference TRBV7-9 and TRBJ1-2, the CDR3 gives the full variable domain: DTGVSQNPRHKITKRGQNVTFRCDPISEHNRLYWYRQTLGQGPEFLTYFQNEAQLEKSRLLSDRFSAERPKGSFSTLEIQRTEQGDSAMYLCASSREGAEDTFGSGTRLTVV.

In its sample, this clonotype was seen a few times. The V gene is TRBV20-1, the J gene TRBJ1-5; D gene ambiguous. The germline CDR1 and CDR2 sequences are DFQATT and SNEGSKA (reference sequence). CDR3 length equals 15 residues. Trimming removed 2 bases at V and 0 bases at J, with 11 bases between. As DNA, the CDR3 is TGCAGTGCTAGAATAGAGGGCTATAGCAATCAGCCCCAGCATTTT. This codes for CSARIEGYSNQPQHF.